This T cell receptor (beta chain) appears in the sequencing data of a study of tumor-infiltrating lymphocytes in oesophageal squamous cell carcinoma. TCRdb passed the PCR reads through MiXCR, listing each CDR3 protein once. The sample lists approximately 2,700 distinct CDR3 sequences, 15% occurring once. This clonotype was observed at least ten times. The CDR3 has 13 residues. Trimming removed 6 bases at V and 2 bases at J, with 10 bases between. From germline, CDR1 is MDHEN and CDR2 SYDVKM. The source material was esophageal tumor tissue. This clonotype was obtained from a male donor with esophageal squamous cell carcinoma. The chain links TRBV28 to TRBJ1-2; D not resolved. The CDR3 nucleotides are TGTGCCAGCAGAAGAGATATCAACTATGGCTACACCTTC. This encodes CASRRDINYGYTF.